This TCR beta chain was sequenced for a study of blood T cell repertoires in COVID-19. Overall study context: The United States, Italy and Spain supplied acute and convalescent COVID-19 samples.

The CDR3 is made up of 16 amino acids. With V trimmed by 5 bases and J by 4 bases, 7 bases remained unmatched. Germline V gene sequence: CDR1 SEHNR, CDR2 FQNEAQ (reference sequence). This study enrolled people aged roughly 18 to 89 from about 24 US geographic areas. Participant-given clinical history determined each cohort assignment. Per the study methods: From reference gene primer amplification, estimates of nucleated cell counts were derived. Clones were read by immunoSEQ multiplex PCR, and TCRdb kept only the in-frame ones, dropping some. The D gene and trimming were derived from the DNA, and the V and J assignments and clone size from that table. Counted here are more than 150,000 clones, around four fifths occurring once; the ten biggest clones make up roughly 8%.

The receptor was derived from a woman between 45 and 60 years old who had recovered from COVID-19. Sequences were obtained from PBMCs or T cells enriched from blood (not recorded which). The chain uses TRBV7-9 and TRBJ1-6; TRBD1 agrees at 8 bases. This CDR3 is CASSRQTGAYNSPLHF. The CDR3 region has the DNA TGTGCCAGCAGCCGGCAGACAGGGGCTTATAATTCACCCCTCCACTTT. Based on the CDR3 plus reference TRBV7-9 and TRBJ1-6, the full variable domain is DTGVSQNPRHKITKRGQNVTFRCDPISEHNRLYWYRQTLGQGPEFLTYFQNEAQLEKSRLLSDRFSAERPKGSFSTLEIQRTEQGDSAMYLCASSRQTGAYNSPLHFGNGTRLTVT.